A selection of T cell receptor beta chains follows, all from one sample in a study of naive and memory T cell subsets. Via MiXCR, TCRdb re-called the UMI-ligation and nested PCR reads, giving one row per CDR3 protein. The sample lists roughly 13,000 distinct CDR3 sequences, roughly 5% occurring once. The sequencing here drew on skin, taken from a tuberculin skin test site. These receptors came from an adult in good health. Each CDR3 is given with its conserved first and last residue. Fields, in order: clone size, D gene, J gene, V gene, CDR3 protein, CDR3 DNA. A D gene is named only where the DNA matches it firmly. Size is stated for part of the rows, as once, few or many counts, or as a class when the clone is expanded.

size: medium-sized
D: NA
J: TRBJ2-7
V: TRBV27
CDR3: CASRRREAGSYEQYF
DNA: TGTGCCAGCCGCAGGAGAGAGGCTGGGTCCTACGAGCAGTACTTC

size: many
D: NA
J: TRBJ1-6
V: TRBV18
CDR3: CASSSGTNSPLHF
DNA: TGTGCCAGCTCATCCGGGACAAATTCACCCCTCCACTTT

size: many
D: TRBD2
J: TRBJ2-1
V: TRBV10-3
CDR3: CAISGGGALTYNEQFF
DNA: TGTGCCATCAGTGGCGGGGGGGCCCTGACCTACAATGAGCAGTTCTTC

size: NA
D: TRBD2
J: TRBJ2-1
V: TRBV4-1
CDR3: CASRQGLAGNNEQFF
DNA: TGCGCCAGCAGGCAAGGACTAGCGGGGAACAATGAGCAGTTCTTC

size: many
D: TRBD1
J: TRBJ1-3
V: TRBV19
CDR3: CASSMQTGDTIYF
DNA: TGTGCCAGTAGTATGCAAACAGGGGACACCATATATTTT

size: many
D: NA
J: TRBJ1-2
V: TRBV12-3/TRBV12-4
CDR3: CASSSLGAGNYGYTF
DNA: TGTGCCAGCAGTTCCCTGGGGGCGGGAAACTATGGCTACACCTTC

size: many
D: NA
J: TRBJ1-5
V: TRBV4-2
CDR3: CASSQGRENQPQHF
DNA: TGTGCCAGCAGCCAAGGCAGGGAAAACCAGCCCCAGCATTTT

size: many
D: TRBD1
J: TRBJ2-1
V: TRBV7-9
CDR3: CASSSGGSYNEQFF
DNA: TGTGCCAGCAGCTCAGGGGGCTCCTACAATGAGCAGTTCTTC

size: many
D: NA
J: TRBJ1-1
V: TRBV7-2
CDR3: CASRYNPLMNTEAFF
DNA: TGTGCCAGCAGATACAACCCCCTTATGAACACTGAAGCTTTCTTT

size: many
D: NA
J: TRBJ1-1
V: TRBV29-1
CDR3: CSASRDGNTEAFF
DNA: TGCAGCGCGTCCCGGGACGGGAACACTGAAGCTTTCTTT

size: many
D: NA
J: TRBJ2-6
V: TRBV5-4
CDR3: CASSHSGRGANVLTF
DNA: TGTGCCAGCAGCCATTCAGGGCGCGGGGCCAACGTCCTGACTTTC

size: NA
D: TRBD1
J: TRBJ2-3
V: TRBV7-8
CDR3: CASSLRWGQGADTQYF
DNA: TGTGCCAGCAGCTTACGGTGGGGACAGGGGGCAGATACGCAGTATTTT

size: few
D: NA
J: TRBJ1-2
V: TRBV14
CDR3: CASSQYVWTATYGDTF
DNA: TGTGCCAGCAGCCAATATGTCTGGACAGCTACTTATGGCGACACCTTC

size: few
D: NA
J: TRBJ1-1
V: TRBV20-1
CDR3: CSATGRGRPEAFF
DNA: TGCAGTGCTACTGGACGGGGGCGGCCTGAAGCTTTCTTT

size: few
D: NA
J: TRBJ1-1
V: TRBV30
CDR3: CAWSVGGMVANTEAFF
DNA: TGTGCCTGGAGTGTAGGGGGGATGGTTGCGAACACTGAAGCTTTCTTT

size: NA
D: NA
J: TRBJ2-4
V: TRBV27
CDR3: CASSLFFPTGGGAKNIQYF
DNA: TGTGCCAGCAGTTTATTCTTCCCCACAGGGGGGGGGGCCAAAAACATTCAGTACTTC

size: many
D: TRBD1
J: TRBJ2-2
V: TRBV5-1
CDR3: CASSPDRGPGTGELFF
DNA: TGCGCCAGCAGCCCCGACAGGGGGCCTGGCACCGGGGAGCTGTTTTTT

size: NA
D: NA
J: TRBJ2-1
V: TRBV5-4
CDR3: CASRIAGSSYNEQFF
DNA: TGTGCCAGCAGGATCGCTGGGAGCTCCTACAATGAGCAGTTCTTC

size: medium-sized
D: NA
J: TRBJ1-2
V: TRBV7-2
CDR3: CASSLGSGTLNYGYTF
DNA: TGTGCCAGCAGCTTAGGATCTGGGACGCTGAACTATGGCTACACCTTC

size: many
D: NA
J: TRBJ2-3
V: TRBV28
CDR3: CASSPLDRFTDTQYF
DNA: TGTGCCAGCAGTCCTTTGGACAGATTCACAGATACGCAGTATTTT

size: medium-sized
D: NA
J: TRBJ2-3
V: TRBV5-1
CDR3: CASSLSDTQYF
DNA: TGCGCCAGCAGCTTATCAGATACGCAGTATTTT

size: medium-sized
D: NA
J: TRBJ2-5
V: TRBV7-2
CDR3: CASSPTWQTQYF
DNA: TGTGCCAGCAGCCCAACCTGGCAGACCCAGTACTTC

size: many
D: NA
J: TRBJ2-7
V: TRBV5-1
CDR3: CASSLGQGSDEQYF
DNA: TGCGCCAGCAGCTTGGGCCAGGGATCCGACGAGCAGTACTTC

size: many
D: NA
J: TRBJ1-5
V: TRBV2
CDR3: CASSEEVNQPQHF
DNA: TGTGCCAGCAGTGAAGAGGTCAATCAGCCCCAGCATTTT

size: many
D: TRBD2
J: TRBJ2-5
V: TRBV7-2
CDR3: CASTRTSGDKAQYF
DNA: TGTGCCAGCACTCGGACTAGCGGGGACAAGGCCCAGTACTTC

size: few
D: NA
J: TRBJ1-2
V: TRBV7-2
CDR3: CASSSIGGLGYTF
DNA: TGTGCCAGCAGCTCAATCGGGGGGCTGGGCTACACCTTC

size: many
D: TRBD2
J: TRBJ2-7
V: TRBV6-5
CDR3: CASRPAPGLEAYEQYF
DNA: TGTGCCAGCAGACCCGCTCCGGGACTAGAGGCGTACGAGCAGTACTTC

size: medium-sized
D: TRBD2
J: TRBJ2-1
V: TRBV20-1
CDR3: CSAVLAGGPGEQFF
DNA: TGCAGTGCTGTTTTAGCGGGGGGGCCGGGTGAGCAGTTCTTC

size: many
D: TRBD2
J: TRBJ2-1
V: TRBV12-3/TRBV12-4
CDR3: CASSLGGNPSYNEQFF
DNA: TGTGCCAGCAGTTTGGGAGGGAACCCCTCCTACAATGAGCAGTTCTTC

size: many
D: NA
J: TRBJ2-6
V: TRBV2
CDR3: CASRGPSSGANVLTF
DNA: TGTGCCAGCAGGGGCCCTAGCTCTGGGGCCAACGTCCTGACTTTC